This T cell receptor (beta chain) was observed in a study of PD-1 blockade in classical Hodgkin lymphoma. Whole-study results and caveats: Relapsed/refractory patients reportedly had lower baseline diversity than newly diagnosed patients.

A word on this clone: The antigen remains unidentified.

With no exception, relapse followed autologous stem cell transplantation in all patients, and brentuximab vedotin exposure varied. The data were produced by immunoSEQ multiplex PCR, yet TCRdb's version contains in-frame clones alone and is incomplete. The data contain 60,000 to 65,000 clones, 88% of them seen just once; the ten biggest clones take up under 15%. CDR1 and CDR2 from the germline V gene are SNHLY and FYNNEI. There are 18 residues in the CDR3. Between the trimmed V and J ends, which lost 6 bases and 0 bases, there was a span of 21 bases. The V gene is TRBV2, the J gene TRBJ1-3; D unclear. The sample here was peripheral blood mononuclear cells (PBMCs), taken at baseline. This sequence was found in a human donor with classical Hodgkin lymphoma. The CDR3 nucleotides read TGTGCCAGCAGCGCCAGATTTTTGGCAGGCCTCTCTGGAAACACCATATATTTT. Its translation is CASSARFLAGLSGNTIYF.